One sample yielded the 8 T cell receptor beta chains listed below, sequenced in a study of early T cells in non-severe SARS-CoV-2 infection. TCRdb itself ran the 5' RACE reads through MiXCR, one entry per CDR3 protein. Among 25,000 to 30,000 distinct CDR3 sequences listed, roughly 5.1% were seen once. The sequencing sample was made of whole blood. These receptors all come from an adult who was a healthcare worker with PCR-confirmed SARS-CoV-2 infection or an uninfected control (not recorded which).

The V gene is TRBV2, the J gene TRBJ2-1, with 7 bases fitting TRBD2. V shed 6 bases and J 3 bases; nucleotides not matched to a gene: 14. CDR1 and CDR2 from the germline V gene are SNHLY and FYNNEI. This CDR3 has 17 amino acids. The CDR3 reads CASRSTIRAGNYNEQFF. The CDR3 nucleotides are TGTGCCAGCAGATCAACCATCCGAGCGGGGAACTACAATGAGCAGTTCTTC.

This clonotype was found many times. Relative to the germline gene, one junction end is altered; a read error may explain this. V is TRBV6-1 and J is TRBJ2-3, with D perhaps TRBD1 (6 bases). Germline values: CDR1 MNHNS, CDR2 SASEGT. This CDR3 spans 16 amino acids. CDR3 protein: CASSEGWQGNTDTQYF. Written as DNA, the CDR3 is TGTGCCAGCAGCGAAGGGTGGCAGGGGAATACAGATACGCAGTATTTT.

This clonotype was recorded at least ten times. The chain links TRBV11-2 to TRBJ2-1; D not certain. This CDR3 is built from 14 residues. Germline V gives CDR1 SGHAT, CDR2 FQNNGV. V was clipped by 7 bases and J by 10 bases, with 20 bases between them. CDR3 protein: CASTAGSPLGEQFF. The CDR3, as DNA: TGTGCCAGCACCGCCGGCTCCCCCCTCGGGGAGCAGTTCTTC.

There are many counts of this clonotype. V usage is TRBV28 and J usage is TRBJ2-7; 11 bases agree with TRBD1. The germline V gene encodes CDR1 MDHEN and CDR2 SYDVKM. With 3 bases clipped from V and 2 bases from J, the junction kept 6 bases outside the gene matches. There are 16 residues in the CDR3. For the CDR3, the DNA is TGTGCCAGCAGTTTTTCCCGGACAGGGGGCGCCTACGAGCAGTACTTC. Amino acid sequence: CASSFSRTGGAYEQYF.

This clonotype was seen ten or more times. The rearrangement uses TRBV20-1 and TRBJ2-7; 10 nucleotides match TRBD2. The CDR3 consists of 15 residues. Trimming took 3 bases from V and 0 from J; bases not matched to a gene: 5. Germline V gene lookup returns CDR1 DFQATT and CDR2 SNEGSKA (reference sequence). Written as DNA, the CDR3 is TGCAGTGCTAGGTCCACTAGCGGGGCCTCCTACGAGCAGTACTTC. Its protein product is CSARSTSGASYEQYF.

This clonotype was detected ten times or more. The rearrangement links TRBV30 to TRBJ1-3; D is perhaps TRBD1 (6 bases). Trimming removed 8 bases at V and 0 bases at J, with 17 bases between. Germline CDR1 is GTSNPN and CDR2 is SVGIG (reference sequence). This CDR3 is built from 15 residues. The CDR3 sequence is CAGPFWGPSGNTIYF. CDR3 in DNA: TGTGCCGGACCTTTCTGGGGGCCCTCTGGAAACACCATATATTTT.

This chain connects TRBV2 to TRBJ2-7; tentatively, D is TRBD1 or TRBD2 (6 bases each). CDR1 SNHLY and CDR2 FYNNEI come from the germline V gene. The CDR3 consists of 13 residues. The V and J ends lost 7 bases and 2 bases respectively, with 12 bases between them. CDR3 amino acids: CASKSRGAYEQYF. The CDR3 DNA is TGTGCCAGCAAGTCTAGGGGGGCCTACGAGCAGTACTTC.

The V gene is TRBV20-1, the J gene TRBJ2-3; TRBD2 matches 10 bases. The trim removed 3 bases at V and 0 bases at J, leaving 21 bases unmatched. Germline assignment: CDR1 DFQATT and CDR2 SNEGSKA (reference sequence). The CDR3 length is 21 residues. The CDR3 bases are TGCAGTGCTAGCAAGTCGTGGGGGCGCACTAGCGGGAAAAGGAGCACAGATACGCAGTATTTT. Amino acid sequence: CSASKSWGRTSGKRSTDTQYF.